In its sample, the clone carrying this T cell receptor (beta chain) was seen many times. Its matching antigen is unknown. Per the authors' pipeline: The study built a papillary thyroid cancer distant-metastasis classifier from CDR3 differences across clinicopathological groups. MiXCR re-clonotyped the PCR reads for TCRdb. These V and J calls derive from TCRdb rather than the authors' analysis. The table has roughly 72,000 clones, more than 15% seen once. This sample is drawn from a study of metastatic and nonmetastatic thyroid tumors. Study results and caveats: Malignant thyroid tumors reportedly had TCR beta diversity that was significantly higher than in benign nodules, in blood and tumor.

Thyroid surgery took place with no prior treatment in any patient. CDR3 size: 15 residues. The V and J ends lost 2 bases and 6 bases, in that order; junction bases with no gene match: 3. Germline assignment: CDR1 SNHLY and CDR2 FYNNEI. Sequencing used blood. The receptor comes from a female donor with papillary thyroid cancer or a benign thyroid nodule (not recorded which). Some clones in this sample may be carry-over from other donors' samples. J is TRBJ2-1 and V is TRBV2; 11 bases agree with TRBD2. CDR3 in amino acids: CASSETSGRVNEQFF. DNA of the CDR3: TGTGCCAGCAGTGAAACTAGCGGGAGAGTCAATGAGCAGTTCTTC.